Shown below are 17 T cell receptor beta chains from a single sample sequenced in a study of spatial heterogeneity in lung cancer. From the 5' RACE reads, TCRdb called clonotypes with MiXCR, one entry per CDR3 protein. The sample has roughly 120,000 distinct CDR3 sequences; over 9% are singletons. As to time point: blood at routine non-recurrence follow-up after resection. In each case, whole RNA from tumor, nontumor lung or frozen PBMC was sequenced unsorted. The sample here was PBMCs, taken at follow-up. These TCRs come from a male donor with early-stage non-small cell lung cancer.

This clonotype turned up a few times. This may be a read error: a much more frequent sequence differs by one nucleotide. The chain employs TRBV5-6 and TRBJ2-7; D ambiguous. CDR1 and CDR2 from the germline V gene are SGHDT and YYEEEE. CDR3 size: 13 residues. CDR3 nucleotides: TGTGCCGGCAGGTCACCACATGACTACGAGCAGTACTTC. Translated: CAGRSPHDYEQYF.

V and J are TRBV7-6 and TRBJ1-4; 9 bases are shared with TRBD1. From germline, CDR1 is SGHVS and CDR2 FNYEAQ. Trimming at V came to 4 bases and at J to 4 bases, leaving 4 bases not matched to a gene. The CDR3 contains 15 residues. This CDR3 is CASSSGQGINEKLFF. In DNA, the CDR3 is TGTGCCAGCAGCTCAGGACAGGGGATTAATGAAAAACTGTTTTTT. The full variable domain, rest sourced from reference TRBV7-6 and TRBJ1-4, is GAGVSQSPRYKVTKRGQDVALRCDPISGHVSLYWYRQALGQGPEFLTYFNYEAQQDKSGLPNDRFSAERPEGSISTLTIQRTEQRDSAMYRCASSSGQGINEKLFFGSGTQLSVL.

The V call is TRBV12-3 or TRBV12-4, the J call TRBJ2-2; D is unresolved. Trimming stripped 4 bases from V and 7 bases from J, with 10 bases between. The CDR3 sequence is 13 residues long. This CDR3 is CASSWTERGELFF. The CDR3 DNA reads as TGTGCCAGCAGTTGGACCGAACGCGGGGAGCTGTTTTTT.

This clonotype was detected only a few times. DNA for the CDR3: TGTGCCAGCAGTGAAGCGGTACAGCGTGAAGCTTTCTTT. Amino acid sequence: CASSEAVQREAFF. This rearrangement joins TRBV6-1 to TRBJ1-1; D is unresolved. This CDR3 has 13 amino acids. V was cut by 0 bases and J by 7 bases, with 9 bases left in between. Per the germline V gene, CDR1 is MNHNS and CDR2 is SASEGT.

The chain joins TRBV11-3 to TRBJ2-7; no reliable D call. Trimming removed 0 bases at V and 3 bases at J, with 9 bases between. The CDR3 is 14 residues long. Germline V gene lookup returns CDR1 SGHNT and CDR2 YENEEA. CDR3 nucleotide sequence: TGTGCCAGCAGCTTAGAGGGCAGCTACTACGAGCAGTACTTC. Translated, it gives CASSLEGSYYEQYF.

This clonotype was picked up many times. The chain has TRBV29-1 and TRBJ2-3; D is unresolved. Germline CDR1 SQVTM, CDR2 ANQGSEA. The V end was cut by 2 bases, the J end by 4 bases, with 10 bases between. CDR3 length equals 13 residues. CDR3 DNA: TGCAGCGTTGAAACGGTTTTAGCAGATACGCAGTATTTT. It specifies CSVETVLADTQYF.

The genes are TRBV27 and TRBJ2-3, with 10 bases identical to TRBD2. The CDR3 runs to 17 residues. CDR1 MNHEY and CDR2 SMNVEV come from the germline V gene (reference sequence). After removal of 2 bases from V and 0 bases from J, the junction contained 5 bases not matched to a gene. For the CDR3, the DNA is TGTGCCAGCAGTTTACTAGCGGGGGCCCCAAGCACAGATACGCAGTATTTT. This encodes CASSLLAGAPSTDTQYF.

In this sample, this clonotype turned up a few times. The chain's CDR3 is CASSLTGPTNTGELFF. The DNA of the CDR3 is TGTGCCAGCAGCCTGACAGGCCCCACGAACACCGGGGAGCTGTTTTTT. The V and J genes are TRBV28 and TRBJ2-2; D might be TRBD1 (6 bases). Germline V gives CDR1 MDHEN, CDR2 SYDVKM. The V gene lost 6 bases and the J gene lost 0 bases, with 14 bases spanning the gap. The CDR3 extends over 16 amino acids. Filled out from reference TRBV28 and TRBJ2-2, the complete variable domain reads DVKVTQSSRYLVKRTGEKVFLECVQDMDHENMFWYRQDPGLGLRLIYFSYDVKMKEKGDIPEGYSVSREKKERFSLILESASTNQTSMYLCASSLTGPTNTGELFFGEGSRLTVL.

This clonotype was counted a few times. The CDR3 sequence: CASSPNLRGTYNEQFF. Written as DNA, the CDR3 is TGCGCCAGCAGCCCAAACTTGCGGGGGACGTACAATGAGCAGTTCTTC. The chain links TRBV4-1 to TRBJ2-1; 7 nucleotides match TRBD2. There are 16 residues in the CDR3. Germline V lookup: CDR1 MGHRA, CDR2 YSYEKL. The trim removed 4 bases at V and 4 bases at J, leaving 10 bases unmatched.

V is TRBV3-1 and J is TRBJ2-5; no clear D gene. The V end lost 4 bases, the J end lost 4 bases, and 13 bases lay between the germline ends. The V gene's germline CDR1 is LGHDT and CDR2 YNNKEL (reference sequence). This CDR3 spans 14 amino acids. The CDR3 is CASSLRTVRETQYF. The CDR3 coding sequence is TGTGCCAGCAGCCTCCGGACCGTGCGAGAGACCCAGTACTTC.

This clonotype was recorded at least ten times. The rearrangement joins TRBV28 to TRBJ2-3; 11 bases are a match to TRBD1. This CDR3 spans 14 amino acids. V was clipped by 5 bases and J by 3 bases; unmatched bases: 1. Germline V gene data show CDR1 as MDHEN and CDR2 as SYDVKM. The CDR3 nucleotides read TGTGCCAGCAGTGGGACAGGGGGGACAGATACGCAGTATTTT. As protein: CASSGTGGTDTQYF.

The chain links TRBV20-1 to TRBJ2-7; D remains unclear. The germline gives CDR1 DFQATT, CDR2 SNEGSKA (reference sequence). V was trimmed by 3 bases and J by 7 bases, leaving 13 bases between them. The CDR3 is 12 amino acids. CDR3: CSARESLQEQYF. DNA for the CDR3: TGCAGTGCTAGGGAGAGTCTCCAGGAGCAGTACTTC.

This clonotype was found a few times. The CDR3 DNA is TGTGCCAGCGCCTTGGCATTTAACTATGGCTACACCTTC. Its translation is CASALAFNYGYTF. This chain connects TRBV2 to TRBJ1-2; D is uncertain. In germline, CDR1 is SNHLY, CDR2 FYNNEI. V shed 8 bases and J shed 1 base, with 11 bases lying between them. The CDR3 sequence is 13 residues long.

This clonotype was detected ten times or more. The chain links TRBV28 to TRBJ2-2, with D unclear. This CDR3 spans 11 amino acids. Deletions cut 2 bases from V and 7 bases from J, with 2 bases between. Looked up from germline, CDR1 is MDHEN and CDR2 is SYDVKM. CDR3 sequence (DNA): TGTGCCAGCAGTTTACACGGGGAGCTGTTTTTT. As protein: CASSLHGELFF. Based on the CDR3 plus reference TRBV28 and TRBJ2-2, the full variable domain is DVKVTQSSRYLVKRTGEKVFLECVQDMDHENMFWYRQDPGLGLRLIYFSYDVKMKEKGDIPEGYSVSREKKERFSLILESASTNQTSMYLCASSLHGELFFGEGSRLTVL.

The V and J genes are TRBV11-1 and TRBJ1-1, with D unresolved. From germline, CDR1 is SGHAT and CDR2 FQDESV (reference sequence). CDR3 length: 14 amino acids. The V end lost 6 bases, the J end lost 1 base, and 12 bases lay between the germline ends. The CDR3 reads CASSFQAGNTEAFF. As DNA, the CDR3 is TGTGCCAGCAGTTTCCAGGCGGGGAACACTGAAGCTTTCTTT.

The chain employs TRBV6-4 and TRBJ2-1, with D possibly matching TRBD1 (6 bases). Trimming stripped 7 bases from V and 8 bases from J, with 21 bases between. Germline V gives CDR1 MRHNA, CDR2 SNTAGT. The CDR3 runs to 15 residues. Here the CDR3 reads CASIQDRKLYDEQFF. The CDR3 DNA follows: TGTGCCAGCATCCAGGACAGAAAATTATACGATGAGCAGTTCTTC.

The CDR3 nucleotides read TGTGCCAGCAGCTTTACTTCGCATGAGCGAGAGACCCAGTACTTC. Amino acid sequence: CASSFTSHERETQYF. The V gene is TRBV7-2, the J gene TRBJ2-5; unclear D gene. Germline loops: CDR1 SGHTA, CDR2 FQGNSA. The CDR3 is 15 amino acids. V was cut by 3 bases and J by 4 bases, with 15 bases left in between.